What follows are 3 T cell receptor beta chains derived from one specimen sequenced in a study of cytomegalovirus exposure and HLA in healthy donors. Amplification used 60 Vbeta primers and 13 Jbeta primers. Only in-frame clones appear in the TCRdb table, and some are missing; sequencing was by immunoSEQ multiplex PCR. The sample has 85,000 to 100,000 clones, about 85% seen once. Sequencing was performed on PBMCs. These receptors came from a female donor in good health and CMV-seropositive.

The genes are TRBV5-4 and TRBJ2-3; D is unclear. The CDR3 spans 17 residues. From germline, CDR1 is SGHNT and CDR2 YYREEE (reference sequence). V shed 0 bases and J shed 1 base, with 15 bases lying between them. DNA for the CDR3: TGTGCCAGCAGCTTGGCCACAGTGTGGCAACGCACAGATACGCAGTATTTT. It specifies CASSLATVWQRTDTQYF.

CDR3 sequence (DNA): TGTGCCAGCAGTTTTGGTGGGGCGAATACGCAGTATTTT. This sequence encodes CASSFGGANTQYF. This chain links TRBV27 with TRBJ2-3; D perhaps matches TRBD1 (5 bases). V was pared by 3 bases and J by 7 bases, with 11 bases between. This CDR3 comprises 13 residues. CDR1 is MNHEY, CDR2 SMNVEV, per germline (reference sequence).

This chain links TRBV18 with TRBJ2-7, with 9 nucleotides matching TRBD1. Germline-derived CDR1 and CDR2 are KGHSH and LQKENI. This CDR3 is built from 16 residues. The junction had 5 bases not matched to a gene; V was cut back by 0 bases and J by 2 bases. The CDR3 protein is CASSPPLRTGAYEQYF. CDR3 in DNA: TGTGCCAGCTCACCACCATTACGGACAGGGGCCTACGAGCAGTACTTC. Full variable domain (missing parts from reference TRBV18 and TRBJ2-7): NAGVMQNPRHLVRRRGQEARLRCSPMKGHSHVYWYRQLPEEGLKFMVYLQKENIIDESGMPKERFSAEFPKEGPSILRIQQVVRGDSAAYFCASSPPLRTGAYEQYFGPGTRLTVT.